This T cell receptor beta chain appears in the sequencing data of a study of neurological immune-mediated disorders. The CDR3 spans 14 residues. The trim removed 4 bases at V and 3 bases at J, leaving 4 bases unmatched. Germline CDR1 and CDR2: DFQATT and SNEGSKA (reference sequence). Each CDR3 protein is one row after TCRdb ran MiXCR on the 5' RACE reads. The data hold about 50,000 distinct CDR3 sequences, with approximately 10% observed a single time. The chain has TRBV20-1 and TRBJ2-3; 10 bases agree with TRBD2. This TCR came from an older man with HTLV-1-associated myelopathy (HAM/TSP). The specimen sequenced was PBMCs. The CDR3 sequence: CSAKLAGITDTQYF. The CDR3 DNA follows: TGCAGTGCTAAACTAGCGGGAATTACAGATACGCAGTATTTT.